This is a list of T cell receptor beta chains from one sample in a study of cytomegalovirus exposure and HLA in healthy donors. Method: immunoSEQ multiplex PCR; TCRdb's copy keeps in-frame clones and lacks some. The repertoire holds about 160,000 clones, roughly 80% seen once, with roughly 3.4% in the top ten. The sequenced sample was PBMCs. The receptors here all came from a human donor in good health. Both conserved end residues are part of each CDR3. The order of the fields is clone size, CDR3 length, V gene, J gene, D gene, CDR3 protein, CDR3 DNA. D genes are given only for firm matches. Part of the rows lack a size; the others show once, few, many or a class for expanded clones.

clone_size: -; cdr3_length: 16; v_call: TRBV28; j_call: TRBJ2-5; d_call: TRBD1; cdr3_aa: CASSLNGRDREETQYF; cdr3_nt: TGTGCCAGCAGTTTAAATGGTCGGGACAGGGAAGAGACCCAGTACTTC
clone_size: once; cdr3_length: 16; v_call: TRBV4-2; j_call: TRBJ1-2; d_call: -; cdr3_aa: CASSQELSQGSYGYTF; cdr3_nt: TGTGCCAGCAGCCAAGAACTGTCGCAGGGGAGCTATGGCTACACCTTC
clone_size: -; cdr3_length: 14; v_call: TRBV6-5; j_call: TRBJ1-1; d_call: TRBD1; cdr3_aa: CASSSGTDHTEAFF; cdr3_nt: TGTGCCAGCAGTTCTGGGACAGACCACACTGAAGCTTTCTTT
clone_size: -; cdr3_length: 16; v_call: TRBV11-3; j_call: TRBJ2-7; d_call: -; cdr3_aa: CASSPHGKGGPYEQYF; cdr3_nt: TGTGCCAGCAGCCCACACGGGAAGGGAGGCCCCTACGAGCAGTACTTC
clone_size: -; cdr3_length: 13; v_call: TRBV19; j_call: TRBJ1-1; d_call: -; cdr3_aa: CASTRRVNTEAFF; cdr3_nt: TGTGCCAGTACTCGGAGGGTTAACACTGAAGCTTTCTTT
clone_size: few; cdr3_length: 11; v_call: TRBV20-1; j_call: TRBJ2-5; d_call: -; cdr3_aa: CSARSRETQYF; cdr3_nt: TGCAGTGCCCGGTCCCGAGAGACCCAGTACTTC
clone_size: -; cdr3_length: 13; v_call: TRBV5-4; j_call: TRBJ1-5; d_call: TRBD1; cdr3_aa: CASSPGQGEPQHF; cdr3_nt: TGTGCCAGCAGCCCAGGGCAGGGGGAGCCCCAGCATTTT
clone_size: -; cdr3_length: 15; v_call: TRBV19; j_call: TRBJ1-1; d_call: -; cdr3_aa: CASSIIDRLHTEAFF; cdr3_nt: TGTGCCAGTAGTATTATCGACAGGCTACACACTGAAGCTTTCTTT
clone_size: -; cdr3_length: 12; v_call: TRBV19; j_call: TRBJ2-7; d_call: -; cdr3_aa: CASSISPLEQYF; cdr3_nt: TGTGCCAGTAGTATCTCCCCTTTGGAGCAGTACTTC
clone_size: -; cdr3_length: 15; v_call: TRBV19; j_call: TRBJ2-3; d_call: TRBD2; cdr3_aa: CASNPAGVDTDTQYF; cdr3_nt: TGTGCCAGTAATCCAGCGGGAGTGGACACAGATACGCAGTATTTT
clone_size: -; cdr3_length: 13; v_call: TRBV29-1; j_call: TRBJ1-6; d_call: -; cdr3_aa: CSVGTADNSPLHF; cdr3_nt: TGCAGCGTTGGGACAGCCGATAATTCACCCCTCCACTTT
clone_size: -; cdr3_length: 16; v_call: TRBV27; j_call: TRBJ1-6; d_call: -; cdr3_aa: CASSLGTPGVNSPLHF; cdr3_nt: TGTGCCAGCAGTTTAGGGACTCCGGGGGTCAATTCACCCCTCCACTTT
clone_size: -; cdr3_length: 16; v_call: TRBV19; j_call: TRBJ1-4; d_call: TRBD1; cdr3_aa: CASSTVSGTGYEKLFF; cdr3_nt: TGTGCCAGTAGTACTGTCTCCGGGACAGGGTACGAAAAACTGTTTTTT
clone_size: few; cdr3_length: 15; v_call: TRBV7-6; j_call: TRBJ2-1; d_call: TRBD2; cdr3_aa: CASSALYSGDNEQFF; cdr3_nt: TGTGCCAGCAGCGCCCTGTATAGCGGGGACAATGAGCAGTTCTTC
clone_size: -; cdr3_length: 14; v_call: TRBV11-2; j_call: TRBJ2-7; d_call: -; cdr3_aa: CASSLDRVTYEQYF; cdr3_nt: TGTGCCAGCAGCTTAGACCGGGTTACCTACGAGCAGTACTTC
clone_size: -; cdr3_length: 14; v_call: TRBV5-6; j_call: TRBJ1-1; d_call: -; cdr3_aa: CASSVPGTNTEAFF; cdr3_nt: TGTGCCAGCAGCGTCCCGGGGACTAACACTGAAGCTTTCTTT
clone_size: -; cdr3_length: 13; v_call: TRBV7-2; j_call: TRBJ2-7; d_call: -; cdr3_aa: CASSNNLPYEQYF; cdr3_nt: TGTGCCAGCAGCAATAATCTTCCCTACGAGCAGTACTTC
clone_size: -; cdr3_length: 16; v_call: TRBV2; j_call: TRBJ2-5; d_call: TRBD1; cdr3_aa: CASRIRQGGVEETQYF; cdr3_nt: TGTGCCAGCAGGATAAGACAGGGGGGCGTGGAAGAGACCCAGTACTTC
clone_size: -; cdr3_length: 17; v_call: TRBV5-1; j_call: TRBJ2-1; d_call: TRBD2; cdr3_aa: CASSLGGAGAHYNEQFF; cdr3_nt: TGCGCCAGCAGCTTGGGGGGAGCGGGAGCGCACTACAATGAGCAGTTCTTC
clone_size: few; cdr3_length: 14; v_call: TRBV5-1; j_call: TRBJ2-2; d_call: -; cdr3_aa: CASSLDFSTGELFF; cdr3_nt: TGCGCCAGCAGCTTGGACTTCTCCACCGGGGAGCTGTTTTTT
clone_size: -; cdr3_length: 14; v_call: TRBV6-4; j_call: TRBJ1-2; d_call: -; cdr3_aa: CASSDSGQAYGYTF; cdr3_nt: TGTGCCAGCAGTGACTCGGGGCAGGCCTATGGCTACACCTTC
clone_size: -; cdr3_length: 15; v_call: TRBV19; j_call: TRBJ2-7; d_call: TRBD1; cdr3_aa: CASSMYQGASYEQYF; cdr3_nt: TGTGCCAGTAGTATGTATCAGGGGGCTTCCTACGAGCAGTACTTC
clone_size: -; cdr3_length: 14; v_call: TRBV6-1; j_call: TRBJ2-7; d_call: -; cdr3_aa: CASSEGAGTYEQYF; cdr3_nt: TGTGCCAGCAGTGAGGGGGCAGGAACCTACGAGCAGTACTTC
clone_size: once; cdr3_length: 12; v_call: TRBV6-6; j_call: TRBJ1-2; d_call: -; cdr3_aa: CASGVGDWGYTF; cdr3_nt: TGTGCCAGCGGGGTCGGGGATTGGGGCTACACCTTC
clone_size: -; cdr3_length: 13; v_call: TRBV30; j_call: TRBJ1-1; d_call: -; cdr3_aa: CAWIGLRNTEAFF; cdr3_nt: TGTGCCTGGATAGGACTGAGGAACACTGAAGCTTTCTTT
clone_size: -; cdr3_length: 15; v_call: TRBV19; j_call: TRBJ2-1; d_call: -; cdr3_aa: CASSNRFGTYNEQFF; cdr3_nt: TGTGCCAGTAGTAATCGTTTCGGGACCTACAATGAGCAGTTCTTC
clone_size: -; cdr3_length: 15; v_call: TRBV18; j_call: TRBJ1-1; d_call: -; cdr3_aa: CASSPQLGRATEAFF; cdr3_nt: TGTGCCAGCTCACCACAATTGGGCAGAGCCACTGAAGCTTTCTTT
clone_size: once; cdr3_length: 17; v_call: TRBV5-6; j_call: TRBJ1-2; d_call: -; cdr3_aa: CASTLWDKQQLNYGYTF; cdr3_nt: TGTGCCAGCACCCTCTGGGACAAACAGCAACTTAACTATGGCTACACCTTC
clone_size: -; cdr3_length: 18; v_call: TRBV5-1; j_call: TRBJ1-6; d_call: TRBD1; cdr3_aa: CASSLSGTDSSYNSPLHF; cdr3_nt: TGCGCCAGCAGCCTATCCGGGACAGACAGCTCCTATAATTCACCCCTCCACTTT
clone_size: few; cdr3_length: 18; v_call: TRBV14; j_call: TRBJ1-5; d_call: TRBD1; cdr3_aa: CASSQRDSDQATGQPQHF; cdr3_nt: TGTGCCAGCAGCCAAAGGGACAGTGACCAGGCCACCGGGCAGCCCCAGCATTTT
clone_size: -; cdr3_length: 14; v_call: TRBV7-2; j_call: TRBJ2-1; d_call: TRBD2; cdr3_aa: CASSFSGSNNEQFF; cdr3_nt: TGTGCCAGCAGCTTTAGCGGGAGTAACAATGAGCAGTTCTTC
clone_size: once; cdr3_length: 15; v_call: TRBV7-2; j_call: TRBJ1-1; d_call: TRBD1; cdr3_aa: CASSYTGQGGPEAFF; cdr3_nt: TGTGCCAGCAGCTATACGGGACAGGGAGGTCCTGAAGCTTTCTTT
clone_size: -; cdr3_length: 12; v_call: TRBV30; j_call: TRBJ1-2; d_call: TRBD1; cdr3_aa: CAWTGGIYGYTF; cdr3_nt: TGTGCCTGGACAGGGGGCATCTATGGCTACACCTTC
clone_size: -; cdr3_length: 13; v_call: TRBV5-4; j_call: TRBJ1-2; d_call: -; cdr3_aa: CASSLVSSDGYTF; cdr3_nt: TGTGCCAGCAGCCTGGTCTCCAGCGACGGCTACACCTTC
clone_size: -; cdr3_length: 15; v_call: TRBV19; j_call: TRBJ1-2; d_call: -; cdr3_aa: CASVRAFGRADGYTF; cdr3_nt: TGTGCCAGTGTCAGAGCTTTCGGGAGGGCGGACGGCTACACCTTC
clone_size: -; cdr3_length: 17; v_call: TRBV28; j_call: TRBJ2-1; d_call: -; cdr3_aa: CASSLRWSQGSYNEQFF; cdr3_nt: TGTGCCAGCAGTTTAAGGTGGAGCCAGGGTTCCTACAATGAGCAGTTCTTC
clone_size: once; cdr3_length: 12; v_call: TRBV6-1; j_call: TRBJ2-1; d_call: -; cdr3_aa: CASRAVSNEQFF; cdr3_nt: TGTGCCAGCAGGGCAGTAAGCAATGAGCAGTTCTTC
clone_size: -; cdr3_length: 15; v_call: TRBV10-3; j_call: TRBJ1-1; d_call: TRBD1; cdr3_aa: CAISEEGAVTTEAFF; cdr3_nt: TGTGCCATCAGTGAGGAGGGGGCGGTGACCACTGAAGCTTTCTTT
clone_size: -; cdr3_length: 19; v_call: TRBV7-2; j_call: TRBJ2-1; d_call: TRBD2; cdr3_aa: CASSLYLAGGPSSYNEQFF; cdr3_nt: TGTGCCAGCAGCTTGTATTTAGCGGGAGGCCCTAGCTCCTACAATGAGCAGTTCTTC
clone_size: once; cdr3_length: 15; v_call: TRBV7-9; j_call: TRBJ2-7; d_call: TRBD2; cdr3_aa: CASSLGGGRTYEQYF; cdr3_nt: TGTGCCAGCAGCTTAGGAGGCGGGAGAACCTACGAGCAGTACTTC
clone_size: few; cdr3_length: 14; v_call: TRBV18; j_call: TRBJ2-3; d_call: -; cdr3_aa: CASSPWGARDTQYF; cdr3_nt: TGTGCCAGCTCACCCTGGGGCGCTAGGGATACGCAGTATTTT
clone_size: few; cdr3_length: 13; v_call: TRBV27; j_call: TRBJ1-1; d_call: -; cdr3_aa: CASSFSGKAEAFF; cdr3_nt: TGTGCCAGCAGTTTCTCGGGGAAAGCTGAAGCTTTCTTT
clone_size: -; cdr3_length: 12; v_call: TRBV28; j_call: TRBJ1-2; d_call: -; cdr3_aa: CASSQINYGYTF; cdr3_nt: TGTGCCAGCAGTCAGATCAACTATGGCTACACCTTC
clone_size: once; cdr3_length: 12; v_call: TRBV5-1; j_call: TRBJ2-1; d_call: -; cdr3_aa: CASSTGGQLQFF; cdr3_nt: TGCGCCAGCAGCACTGGAGGGCAGTTGCAGTTCTTC
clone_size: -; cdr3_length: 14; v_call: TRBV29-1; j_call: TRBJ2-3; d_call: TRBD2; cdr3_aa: CSAVTSGMVDTQYF; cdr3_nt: TGCAGCGCTGTGACTAGCGGGATGGTAGATACGCAGTATTTT
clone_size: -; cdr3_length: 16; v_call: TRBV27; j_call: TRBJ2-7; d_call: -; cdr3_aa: CASSLSGQTSTYEQYF; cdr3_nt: TGTGCCAGCAGTTTATCTGGACAGACTTCAACCTACGAGCAGTACTTC
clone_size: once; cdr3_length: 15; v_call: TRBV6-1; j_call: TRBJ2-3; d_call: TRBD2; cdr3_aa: CASVVVAGSTDTQYF; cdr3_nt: TGTGCCAGCGTGGTGGTAGCGGGGAGCACAGATACGCAGTATTTT
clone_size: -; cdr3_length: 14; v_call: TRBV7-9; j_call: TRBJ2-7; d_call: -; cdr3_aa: CASSLEQGFYEQYF; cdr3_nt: TGTGCCAGCAGCTTAGAGCAGGGGTTCTACGAGCAGTACTTC
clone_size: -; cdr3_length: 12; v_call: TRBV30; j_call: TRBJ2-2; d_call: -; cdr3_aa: CAWTGNTGELFF; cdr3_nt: TGTGCCTGGACAGGGAACACCGGGGAGCTGTTTTTT
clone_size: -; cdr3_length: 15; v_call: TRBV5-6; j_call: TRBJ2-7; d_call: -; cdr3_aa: CASSLSGRLSYEQYF; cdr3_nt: TGTGCCAGCAGCTTAAGTGGGAGGTTATCCTACGAGCAGTACTTC